This T cell receptor beta chain appears in the sequencing data of a study of T cell repertoires in cytomegalovirus infection. Study background: Indications came from public TCR beta signatures; they pointed to CMV infection and to a matching HLA type. Study results and limitations: The ex vivo response was dominated by HLA-C-restricted CMV-specific TCR beta clonotypes.

Trimming removed 6 bases at V and 4 bases at J, with 15 bases between. Germline V gene lookup returns CDR1 LGHNT and CDR2 FRNRAP. CDR3 size: 14 residues. In its sample, this clonotype was seen a few times. Its cognate antigen is unknown. TCRdb re-derived calls from the reads in MiXCR, one entry per CDR3 protein. The sample gives about 830,000 distinct CDR3 sequences, approximately 32% of which show up once; around an eighth is in the top ten. This receptor was identified in a human donor in good health (CMV status not recorded). Some clones in this sample may be carry-over from other donors' samples. The material sequenced was cultured CD8+ T cells from PBMCs, taken from culture after CMV antigen stimulation. The chain couples TRBV12-5 to TRBJ1-1, with D possibly matching TRBD1 (5 bases). For the CDR3, the DNA is TGTGCTAGTGGCTCCGGGACTTACAGCACTGAAGCTTTCTTT. It yields the protein CASGSGTYSTEAFF.